These 4 T cell receptor beta chains were all obtained from the same sample, sequenced in a study of T cells in localized non-small cell lung cancer. Method: immunoSEQ multiplex PCR; TCRdb's copy keeps in-frame clones and lacks some. The sample records around 130,000 clones, roughly 90% being singletons. The input for sequencing was peripheral blood, taken before any cancer treatment. The receptors come from a female donor over 55 with stage I lung adenocarcinoma.

The chain recombines TRBV5-1 with TRBJ2-3; perhaps TRBD2 as D (5 bases). CDR1 is SGHRS and CDR2 is YFSETQ in the germline V gene. Between the trimmed V and J ends, which lost 6 bases and 5 bases, there was a span of 19 bases. The CDR3 length is 15 residues. As DNA, the CDR3 is TGCGCCAGCACGGCGGAGGCCGTGATGGGAGATACGCAGTATTTT. Translated, it gives CASTAEAVMGDTQYF.

This chain links TRBV19 with TRBJ1-1; D not certain. V was clipped by 3 bases and J by 3 bases, with 8 bases between them. The CDR3 has 13 residues. CDR1 and CDR2 from the germline V gene are LNHDA and SQIVND (reference sequence). The CDR3 loop is CASSITRDTEAFF. The CDR3 coding sequence is TGTGCCAGTAGTATCACAAGGGACACTGAAGCTTTCTTT.

The gene calls are TRBV2 and TRBJ1-1; 11 bases match TRBD1. Trimming cost V 7 bases and J 1 base; bases outside gene matches: 5. Germline assignment: CDR1 SNHLY and CDR2 FYNNEI. This CDR3 region has 15 residues. The chain's CDR3 is CASTKGQGENTEAFF. Here the CDR3 DNA reads TGTGCCAGCACCAAGGGACAGGGGGAGAACACTGAAGCTTTCTTT.

About this clone: Other DNA sequences from this sample encode an identical CDR3 as well. The chain couples TRBV30 to TRBJ2-7; D unresolved. The ends were cut back, 0 bases at V and 1 base at J, with 7 bases in the middle. The CDR3 consists of 13 residues. CDR1 is GTSNPN, CDR2 SVGIG, per germline (reference sequence). The DNA for the CDR3 is TGTGCCTGGAGTGTCGGCAGTTCCTACGAGCAGTACTTC. This encodes CAWSVGSSYEQYF.